This T cell receptor beta chain comes out of a study of T cells expressing NK-cell markers. Study observations and caveats: The same clonotypes also predominated in the CD3+CD56-NKG2C+ fraction of four donors.

Concerning this clonotype: Its matching antigen is unknown.

TCRdb re-called the 5' RACE reads, yielding one record per CDR3 amino acid sequence without DNA. The listing records more than 400,000 distinct CDR3 sequences. The sequenced sample consisted of blood T cells: a sorted CD56 or NKG2C T cell subset, CD4+ or CD8+ T cells, or bulk PBMC T cells (not recorded which). The sequence was collected from a woman aged 18 to 75 in good health.

The chain's CDR3 is CAWNGENTEAFF. The gene calls are TRBV30 and TRBJ1-1. CDR1 and CDR2 from the germline V gene are GTSNPN and SVGIG (reference sequence). This CDR3 is 12 amino acids long. Together with reference TRBV30 and TRBJ1-1, the CDR3 gives the full variable domain: SQTIHQWPATLVQPVGSPLSLECTVEGTSNPNLYWYRQAAGRGLQLLFYSVGIGQISSEVPQNLSASRPQDRQFILSSKKLLLSDSGFYLCAWNGENTEAFFGQGTRLTVV.